This TCR beta chain was identified during a study of T cell repertoires in cytomegalovirus infection. Overall study: Researchers turned to recently identified HLA-C-restricted CMV epitopes as well as well-studied HLA-B-restricted ones. CMV infection plus the matching HLA type was flagged by public TCR beta signatures.

CDR3 length equals 14 residues. V gave up 2 bases and J gave up 0 bases, with 7 bases separating them. This clonotype was recorded a few times. Antigen specificity is unknown. One entry per CDR3 protein, called by TCRdb with MiXCR from the reads. The table records about 220,000 distinct CDR3 sequences, 38% of them present only once. Study conclusions and caveats: Frequencies of public TCR beta families were cumulated, and this identified carriers of CMV plus the relevant HLA. The ex vivo response was dominated by HLA-C-restricted CMV-specific TCR beta clonotypes.

This specimen consisted of CD8+ T cells from cultured PBMCs, obtained from culture after CMV antigen stimulation. The chain recombines TRBV12-3 or TRBV12-4 with TRBJ1-2, with D unresolved. The TCR was taken from a human donor in good health (CMV status not recorded). Some clones in this sample may be carry-over from other donors' samples. CDR3 DNA sequence: TGTGCCAGCAGTTTATCCAGTTCTAACTATGGCTACACCTTC. Its translation is CASSLSSSNYGYTF.